The source of this T cell receptor beta chain is a study of PD-L1 blockade in urothelial cancer. TCRdb's copy holds only in-frame clones and misses some; the assay was immunoSEQ multiplex PCR. The sample holds around 30,000 clones; approximately 81% are singletons and the top ten take approximately 3%. Time point indicated: peripheral blood 6 weeks after treatment start. Anywhere from 1 to 8 samples came from each patient, spanning pretreatment and on-treatment. The source was PBMCs, collected around atezolizumab (anti-PD-L1) treatment. The TCR was taken from a man in his sixties or seventies with urothelial cancer.

The CDR3, as DNA: TGTGCCAGCAGCGAAAGCCCTAGCGGGAGGGCTGGGGAGCTGTTTTTT. Translating it yields CASSESPSGRAGELFF. The rearrangement uses TRBV7-8 and TRBJ2-2, with 12 bases lining up with TRBD2. Losses at the gene ends were 5 bases for V and 8 bases for J; bases not matched to a gene: 9. CDR1 is SGHVS, CDR2 FQNEAQ, per germline. This CDR3 region has 16 residues.